This TCR beta chain is drawn from a study of neoadjuvant anti-PD-1 for oral cavity cancer. Across the study: Before surgery, most patients got three to four biweekly 3 mg/kg nivolumab doses. Non-progressing patients received a fourth nivolumab dose near day 43, then surgery on days 50-56.

This sample's time point: after neoadjuvant nivolumab, at surgical resection. Stage II-IVA oral cavity squamous cell carcinoma was new and untreated by systemic or radiation therapy. The V segment lost 10 bases and the J segment 7 bases; nucleotides outside the gene matches: 18. Germline V gene data show CDR1 as WNHNN and CDR2 as SYGVQD (reference sequence). The CDR3 totals 16 residues. The protocol was immunoSEQ multiplex PCR, while the TCRdb copy is restricted to in-frame clones and leaves out a portion. Of 9,500 to 15,000 clones in the sample, 71% were seen once. This clone turned up a few times. The material sequenced was PBMCs, taken after nivolumab (anti-PD-1) treatment. This TCR was sampled from a person aged 35-80 years with oral cavity squamous cell carcinoma. This rearrangement joins TRBV10-1 to TRBJ2-1; 8 nucleotides agree with TRBD2. The CDR3 sequence: CANSSSSGGGANEQFF. CDR3 DNA sequence: TGCGCCAATTCTTCTTCGAGCGGGGGTGGCGCGAATGAGCAGTTCTTC.